Presented here are 13 T cell receptor beta chains from one specimen sequenced in a study of cytomegalovirus exposure and HLA in healthy donors. The PCR contained 60 Vbeta and 13 Jbeta primers. The method was immunoSEQ multiplex PCR; TCRdb's version includes in-frame clones alone and lacks a portion of them. Among approximately 240,000 clones listed, 77% were seen once. Sequences were obtained from PBMCs. Receptors were obtained from a woman aged 55-69 years in good health and CMV-seropositive.

This rearrangement joins TRBV15 to TRBJ1-1, with D perhaps TRBD1 (5 bases). The CDR3 runs 16 residues. V was shortened by 0 bases and J by 1 base, with 12 bases between the two germline ends. Germline V gene sequence: CDR1 LNHNV, CDR2 YYDKDF (reference sequence). CDR3 coding DNA: TGTGCCACCAGCAGAGATGGTTGGGGCGCGAACACTGAAGCTTTCTTT. It encodes CATSRDGWGANTEAFF.

The rearrangement joins TRBV6-1 to TRBJ1-6, with D possibly matching TRBD1 (6 bases). With 7 bases removed from V and 7 bases from J, the gap between germline ends came to 14 bases. Germline V gives CDR1 MNHNS, CDR2 SASEGT. This CDR3 spans 14 amino acids. The CDR3 DNA reads as TGTGCCAGCACTCCGACAGGCGGGAATTCACCCCTCCACTTT. Translated, it gives CASTPTGGNSPLHF.

The V and J genes are TRBV9 and TRBJ2-7; the match to TRBD2 covers 10 bases. CDR1 and CDR2 from the germline V gene are SGDLS and YYNGEE. V lost 3 bases to trimming and J lost 6 bases; unmatched junction nucleotides: 3. This CDR3 spans 13 amino acids. This chain's CDR3 is CASSGGLAFEQYF. As DNA, the CDR3 is TGTGCCAGCAGCGGGGGACTAGCGTTCGAGCAGTACTTC.

This chain uses TRBV2 with TRBJ2-5; TRBD2 agrees at 7 bases. V lost 7 bases to trimming and J lost 3 bases; unmatched junction nucleotides: 5. CDR1 SNHLY and CDR2 FYNNEI come from the germline V gene. This CDR3 has 13 amino acids. CDR3 residues: CASNGLAEETQYF. CDR3 in DNA: TGTGCCAGCAACGGGCTAGCGGAAGAGACCCAGTACTTC. Variable domain in full (rest from reference TRBV2 and TRBJ2-5): EPEVTQTPSHQVTQMGQEVILRCVPISNHLYFYWYRQILGQKVEFLVSFYNNEISEKSEIFDDQFSVERPDGSNFTLKIRSTKLEDSAMYFCASNGLAEETQYFGPGTRLLVL.

The chain couples TRBV5-1 to TRBJ2-2; D may be TRBD2 (7 bases). CDR3 size: 15 residues. Trimming cost V 0 bases and J 6 bases, with 12 bases left between them. Germline V gene data show CDR1 as SGHRS and CDR2 as YFSETQ. The CDR3 region has the DNA TGCGCCAGCAGCTTGGCGCCCGGGGGGCCCGGGGAGCTGTTTTTT. Its protein is CASSLAPGGPGELFF.

CDR3 DNA sequence: TGTGCCAGCAGCAGAGATAGCGGGAGCTCCTACGAGCAGTACTTC. Its protein is CASSRDSGSSYEQYF. The chain recombines TRBV5-4 with TRBJ2-7, with 9 bases aligning to TRBD2. The CDR3 loop spans 15 amino acids. The V gene's germline CDR1 is SGHNT and CDR2 YYREEE (reference sequence). V shed 4 bases, J shed 0 bases, and the junction held 5 bases outside the gene matches.

The chain carries TRBV30 and TRBJ2-7; D gene uncertain. Between the trimmed V and J ends, which lost 3 bases and 0 bases, there was a span of 9 bases. The CDR3 covers 13 residues. Per the germline V gene, CDR1 is GTSNPN and CDR2 is SVGIG (reference sequence). The CDR3 region is CAWSLGLSYEQYF. CDR3 in DNA: TGTGCCTGGAGCCTTGGCCTCTCCTACGAGCAGTACTTC.

Note on this clone: The junction does not match germline at one end; this may be a read error. The chain uses TRBV5-4 and TRBJ2-5, with TRBD2 matching over 13 bases. CDR3 length: 18 amino acids. Per germline, CDR1 SGHNT and CDR2 YYREEE (reference sequence). The CDR3 region has the DNA TGTGCCAGCAGCACCGGACTAGCGGGGGCCCTGTACCAAGAGGCCCAGTACTTC. It is translated as CASSTGLAGALYQEAQYF.

The count of this clone is one. J is TRBJ2-2 and V is TRBV5-1; TRBD2 matches 9 bases. V lost 0 bases to trimming and J lost 5 bases; unmatched junction nucleotides: 8. The length of the CDR3 is 17 residues. Germline-derived CDR1 and CDR2 are SGHRS and YFSETQ. The CDR3 is CASSLVREGPKTGELFF. CDR3 DNA sequence: TGCGCCAGCAGCTTGGTGCGGGAGGGCCCAAAAACCGGGGAGCTGTTTTTT.

The chain employs TRBV7-9 and TRBJ2-5; 9 nucleotides line up with TRBD2. Looked up from germline, CDR1 is SEHNR and CDR2 is FQNEAQ (reference sequence). The CDR3 runs to 15 residues. J was trimmed by 8 bases and V by 5 bases; bases with no gene match: 12. The chain's CDR3 is CASSPTGLAGITQYF. CDR3 nucleotides: TGTGCCAGCAGCCCCACCGGCCTAGCGGGGATTACCCAGTACTTC.

The gene calls are TRBV2 and TRBJ1-5; a weak D match, TRBD1 (6 bases). V was trimmed by 1 base and J by 7 bases, leaving 20 bases between them. The CDR3 is made up of 17 amino acids. Germline CDR1 and CDR2: SNHLY and FYNNEI. DNA for the CDR3: TGTGCCAGCAGTGAAGGGGTTGGGGGTTATAGGGGGCAGCCCCAGCATTTT. This sequence encodes CASSEGVGGYRGQPQHF.

Notes on this clone: Other nucleotide sequences from this sample produce the same CDR3. The chain is built from TRBV5-1 and TRBJ2-3, with D hard to call. Per the germline V gene, CDR1 is SGHRS and CDR2 is YFSETQ. The V end was cut by 1 base, the J end by 1 base, with 7 bases between. The CDR3 runs to 14 residues. In DNA form, the CDR3 reads TGCGCCAGCAGCTTGCTTCGGGGCACAGATACGCAGTATTTT. Protein sequence: CASSLLRGTDTQYF.

This CDR3 is CASSLLYSFYEQYF. CDR3 nucleotide sequence: TGTGCCAGCAGCCTGCTGTACTCTTTCTACGAGCAGTACTTC. The chain combines TRBV28 with TRBJ2-7; D is undetermined. Germline V lookup: CDR1 MDHEN, CDR2 SYDVKM. V lost 6 bases, J lost 3 bases, and 15 bases lay in between. CDR3 size: 14 residues.